The clone carrying this T cell receptor beta chain has a count of ten or more. Its antigen remains unidentified. Germline loops: CDR1 LGHDT, CDR2 YNNKEL (reference sequence). The V gene lost 2 bases and the J gene lost 0 bases, with 18 bases spanning the gap. The CDR3 is made up of 18 amino acids. This record belongs to a study of regulatory T cells in long-lasting Graves disease. The sample's time point: newly diagnosed GD, antithyroid drugs for less than 3 months. The TCR library used RNA extracted from PBMCs. Findings of the study overall: Persistent Graves' disease cases displayed lower TCR diversity than newly diagnosed ones.

Building the TCR beta libraries relied on iRepertoire HTBI primers, and CDR3 regions underwent Arm-PCR. TCRdb called the multiplex PCR reads again in MiXCR, with one record for every CDR3 protein. The table lists about 500,000 distinct CDR3 sequences, around 11% of them singletons. These sequences were also reported in another study, on T cells in Graves' hyperthyroidism and ophthalmopathy. As reported in that work: Diagnosis relied on clinical symptoms, serum thyroxine and TRAb, thyroid ultrasound and orbital computed tomography. HTBI primers were employed in a first-round RT-PCR of the TCR CDR3.

Sequences were derived from peripheral blood mononuclear cells (PBMCs), sampled at new diagnosis, from a patient treated with antithyroid drugs. The V and J genes are TRBV3-1 and TRBJ2-3, with D unclear. This TCR came from a woman in her twenties or thirties with Graves disease. The CDR3 DNA sequence: TGTGCCAGCAGCCAATCGCTGGGCCTCGGTCAGAGCACAGATACGCAGTATTTT. Amino acids: CASSQSLGLGQSTDTQYF.